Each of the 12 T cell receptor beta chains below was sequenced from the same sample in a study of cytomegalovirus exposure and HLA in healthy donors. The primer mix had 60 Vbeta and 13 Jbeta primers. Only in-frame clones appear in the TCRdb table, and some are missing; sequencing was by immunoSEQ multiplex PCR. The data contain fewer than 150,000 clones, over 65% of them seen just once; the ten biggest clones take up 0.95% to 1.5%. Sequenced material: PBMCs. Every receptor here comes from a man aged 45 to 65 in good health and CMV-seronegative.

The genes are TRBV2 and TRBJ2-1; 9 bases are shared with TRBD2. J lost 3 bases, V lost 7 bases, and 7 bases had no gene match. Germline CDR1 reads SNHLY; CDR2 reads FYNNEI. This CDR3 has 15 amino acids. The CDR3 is CASKVAGVGYNEQFF. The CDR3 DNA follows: TGTGCCAGCAAGGTAGCGGGAGTGGGCTACAATGAGCAGTTCTTC.

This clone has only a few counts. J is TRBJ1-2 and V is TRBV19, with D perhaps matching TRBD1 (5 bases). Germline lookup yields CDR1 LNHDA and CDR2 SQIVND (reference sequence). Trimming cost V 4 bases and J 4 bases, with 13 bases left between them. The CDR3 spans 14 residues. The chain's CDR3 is CASSKGRDAYGYTF. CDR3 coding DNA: TGTGCCAGTAGTAAGGGCAGGGATGCCTATGGCTACACCTTC. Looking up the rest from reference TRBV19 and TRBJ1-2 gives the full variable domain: DGGITQSPKYLFRKEGQNVTLSCEQNLNHDAMYWYRQDPGQGLRLIYYSQIVNDFQKGDIAEGYSVSREKKESFPLTVTSAQKNPTAFYLCASSKGRDAYGYTFGSGTRLTVV.

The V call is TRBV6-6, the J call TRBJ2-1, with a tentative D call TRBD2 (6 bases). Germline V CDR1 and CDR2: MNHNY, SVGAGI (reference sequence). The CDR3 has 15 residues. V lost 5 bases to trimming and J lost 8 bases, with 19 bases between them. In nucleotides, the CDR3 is TGTGCCAGCAGTCAAAGGCGGAGGGGCGGGGATGAGCAGTTCTTC. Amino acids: CASSQRRRGGDEQFF.

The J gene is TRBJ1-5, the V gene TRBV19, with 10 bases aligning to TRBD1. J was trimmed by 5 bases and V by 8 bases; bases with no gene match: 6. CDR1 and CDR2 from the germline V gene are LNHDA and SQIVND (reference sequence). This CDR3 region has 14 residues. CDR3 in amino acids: CASGGQGGHQPQHF. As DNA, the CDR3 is TGTGCCAGTGGCGGACAGGGGGGCCATCAGCCCCAGCATTTT.

DNA for the CDR3: TGTGCCAGCAGCTTAGGTCGGGGGACGGTTGGAAAACTGTTTTTT. It codes for CASSLGRGTVGKLFF. V and J are TRBV7-9 and TRBJ1-4, with D possibly being TRBD1 (5 bases). CDR1 and CDR2 from the germline V gene are SEHNR and FQNEAQ (reference sequence). V lost 1 base to trimming and J lost 10 bases, with 16 bases between them. The CDR3 totals 15 residues.

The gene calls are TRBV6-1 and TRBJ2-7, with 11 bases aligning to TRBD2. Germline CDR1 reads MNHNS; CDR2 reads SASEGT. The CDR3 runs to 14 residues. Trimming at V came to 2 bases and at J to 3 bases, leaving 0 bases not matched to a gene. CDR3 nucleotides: TGTGCCAGCAGTGAACTAGCGGGAGGCTACGAGCAGTACTTC. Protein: CASSELAGGYEQYF.

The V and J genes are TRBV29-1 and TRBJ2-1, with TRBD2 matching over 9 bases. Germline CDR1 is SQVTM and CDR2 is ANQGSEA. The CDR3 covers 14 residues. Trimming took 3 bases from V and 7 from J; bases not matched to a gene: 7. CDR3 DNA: TGCAGCGTTGATGCGGCGGGAGGGCCGAATGAGCAGTTCTTC. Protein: CSVDAAGGPNEQFF.

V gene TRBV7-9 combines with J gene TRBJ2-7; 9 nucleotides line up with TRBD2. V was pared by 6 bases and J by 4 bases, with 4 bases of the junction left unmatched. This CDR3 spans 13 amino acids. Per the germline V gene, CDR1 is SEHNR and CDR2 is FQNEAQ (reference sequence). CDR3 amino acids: CASRREGGYEQYF. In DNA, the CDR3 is TGTGCCAGCAGGCGGGAGGGGGGATACGAGCAGTACTTC.

The CDR3 here is CASSDSLSYEQYF. The CDR3 bases are TGCGCCAGCAGTGACAGTCTCTCCTACGAGCAGTACTTC. The chain recombines TRBV10-2 with TRBJ2-7; D is unresolved. Germline CDR1 reads WSHSY; CDR2 reads SAAADI. There are 13 residues in the CDR3. Trimming stripped 3 bases from V and 0 bases from J, with 6 bases between.

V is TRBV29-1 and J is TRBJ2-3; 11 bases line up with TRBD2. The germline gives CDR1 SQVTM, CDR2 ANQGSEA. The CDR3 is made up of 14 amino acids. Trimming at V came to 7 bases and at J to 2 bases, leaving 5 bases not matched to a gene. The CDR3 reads CSAVAGGTTDTQYF. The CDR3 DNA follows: TGCAGCGCCGTAGCGGGAGGGACCACAGATACGCAGTATTTT.

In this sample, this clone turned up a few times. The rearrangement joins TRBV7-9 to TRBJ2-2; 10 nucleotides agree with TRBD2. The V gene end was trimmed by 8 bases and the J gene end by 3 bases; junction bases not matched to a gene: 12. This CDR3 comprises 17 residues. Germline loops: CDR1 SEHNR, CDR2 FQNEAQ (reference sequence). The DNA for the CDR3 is TGTGCCAGCCCGGACCCCCTAGCGGGAGTACACACCGGGGAGCTGTTTTTT. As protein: CASPDPLAGVHTGELFF.

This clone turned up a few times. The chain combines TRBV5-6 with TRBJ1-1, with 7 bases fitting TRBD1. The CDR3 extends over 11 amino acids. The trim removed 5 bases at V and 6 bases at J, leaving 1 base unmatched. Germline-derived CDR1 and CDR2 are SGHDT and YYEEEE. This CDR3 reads CASSRGPEAFF. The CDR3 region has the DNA TGTGCCAGCAGTAGGGGGCCTGAAGCTTTCTTT.